Below, 19 T cell receptor beta chains from the same sample are listed, as sequenced in a study of T cell clonotyping in hematopoietic cell transplantation (dated by TCRdb to 2020 to 2023). Library generation was performed with the immunoSEQ multiplex PCR assay. Entries here come from immuneACCESS through TCRdb and include only in-frame sequences with V and J called. Some clones fail to appear in such tables; in the studies checked, an unresolved V gene covers under half of the shortfall, and the cause of the remainder is unknown. In this sample the table shows about 18,000 clones, around 86% of which occur a single time. The top ten clonotypes cover around 8.1% of the sample. This sample's time point label indicates: recipient sample about 28 days before transplant, after cytoreduction. The source material was peripheral blood mononuclear cells, sampled before stem cell transplant. The receptors were sampled from a man aged 50-59 years with acute myeloid leukemia. Some clones in this sample may be carry-over from other donors' samples.

The count of this clone is one. V gene TRBV5-1 combines with J gene TRBJ1-1; D not certain. V was cut by 2 bases and J by 0 bases, with 11 bases left in between. The CDR3 length is 15 residues. Germline lookup yields CDR1 SGHRS and CDR2 YFSETQ. The CDR3 loop is CASSFNILLNTEAFF. CDR3 in DNA: TGCGCCAGCAGCTTTAACATTTTGCTGAACACTGAAGCTTTCTTT.

This chain joins TRBV13 and TRBJ2-5, with D possibly TRBD1 on 5 matching bases. The ends were cut back, 0 bases at V and 3 bases at J, with 8 bases in the middle. The CDR3 length is 14 residues. In germline, CDR1 is PRHDT, CDR2 FYEKMQ (reference sequence). CDR3: CASSLGGREETQYF. CDR3 nucleotide sequence: TGTGCCAGCAGCTTAGGTGGCAGGGAAGAGACCCAGTACTTC.

This chain links TRBV4-2 with TRBJ1-2; TRBD1 might be the D (5 bases). Germline-derived CDR1 and CDR2 are LGHNA and YNFKEQ. V was pared by 2 bases and J by 8 bases, with 9 bases between. This CDR3 region has 12 residues. CDR3 coding DNA: TGTGCCAGCAGCCAAAGTGGGACGGGCTACACCTTC. Translation gives CASSQSGTGYTF.

This clone occurred once. The J gene is TRBJ2-3, the V gene TRBV21-1; TRBD2 was called by the table and not checked on the DNA. TRBV21-1 is a recognized pseudogene. The CDR3 contains 16 residues. This chain's CDR3 is CASKLTGGTCTDTQYF. The CDR3 DNA reads as TGTGCCAGCAAATTGACGGGGGGGACATGCACAGATACGCAGTATTTT.

The chain has TRBV2 and TRBJ1-5; the D is unclear. Germline loops: CDR1 SNHLY, CDR2 FYNNEI. V was shortened by 8 bases and J by 4 bases, with 12 bases between the two germline ends. The CDR3 covers 13 residues. The CDR3: CASRNLGNQPQHF. The CDR3 DNA is TGTGCCAGCCGGAACTTAGGAAATCAGCCCCAGCATTTT.

The chain links TRBV5-6 to TRBJ1-2; D gene ambiguous. Germline V gene data show CDR1 as SGHDT and CDR2 as YYEEEE. The CDR3 consists of 14 residues. The V end was cut by 1 base, the J end by 3 bases, with 10 bases between. This CDR3 is CASSLMRVYYGYTF. CDR3 bases: TGTGCCAGCAGCTTGATGAGGGTTTACTATGGCTACACCTTC. Full variable domain (remainder filled in from reference TRBV5-6 and TRBJ1-2): DAGVTQSPTHLIKTRGQQVTLRCSPKSGHDTVSWYQQALGQGPQFIFQYYEEEERQRGNFPDRFSGHQFPNYSSELNVNALLLGDSALYLCASSLMRVYYGYTFGSGTRLTVV.

The chain uses TRBV6-5 and TRBJ1-2; no firm D call. Germline-derived CDR1 and CDR2 are MNHEY and SVGAGI. The ends were cut back, 2 bases at V and 4 bases at J, with 14 bases in the middle. The CDR3 totals 15 residues. CDR3 region: CASSYATALIYGYTF. In DNA, the CDR3 is TGTGCCAGCAGTTACGCTACGGCACTAATCTATGGCTACACCTTC.

The rearrangement uses TRBV29-1 and TRBJ2-5, with 9 bases matching TRBD1. V was clipped by 6 bases and J by 5 bases; unmatched bases: 7. This CDR3 has 13 amino acids. Germline CDR1 and CDR2: SQVTM and ANQGSEA. The DNA of the CDR3 is TGCAGCGTAATCGATACAGGGGGCGAGACCCAGTACTTC. This translates into CSVIDTGGETQYF.

V is TRBV7-6 and J is TRBJ1-1; D is possibly TRBD1 (6 bases). V was clipped by 3 bases and J by 4 bases, with 9 bases between them. Germline assignment: CDR1 SGHVS and CDR2 FNYEAQ. CDR3 length: 13 residues. The CDR3 sequence: CASSLGGPTEAFF. CDR3 DNA sequence: TGTGCCAGCAGCTTGGGGGGGCCCACTGAAGCTTTCTTT.

The genes are TRBV5-6 and TRBJ1-5; no definite D call. Germline values: CDR1 SGHDT, CDR2 YYEEEE. V lost 0 bases and J lost 1, with 8 bases in between. The CDR3 has 15 residues. This CDR3 is CASSLAPGSNQPQHF. CDR3 in DNA: TGTGCCAGCAGCTTGGCTCCAGGCAGCAATCAGCCCCAGCATTTT.

Only one count was recorded for this clone. This rearrangement joins TRBV6-1 to TRBJ2-7, with a weak D call TRBD1 (5 bases). This CDR3 region has 14 residues. Per germline, CDR1 MNHNS and CDR2 SASEGT. Between the trimmed V and J ends, which lost 6 bases and 2 bases, there was a span of 14 bases. The CDR3 region is CASRGQTDTYEQYF. CDR3 coding DNA: TGTGCCAGCAGGGGGCAGACAGACACCTACGAGCAGTACTTC.

The chain couples TRBV19 to TRBJ1-1, with D uncertain. Germline V gene sequence: CDR1 LNHDA, CDR2 SQIVND (reference sequence). V was trimmed by 1 base and J by 5 bases, leaving 17 bases between them. This CDR3 has 16 amino acids. The DNA of the CDR3 is TGTGCCAGTAGTATAGGAGGGATCACTAAAAAAACTGAAGCTTTCTTT. This encodes CASSIGGITKKTEAFF.

The chain combines TRBV30 with TRBJ2-5, with TRBD2 matching 8 bases. This CDR3 has 14 amino acids. CDR1 and CDR2 (germline): GTSNPN, SVGIG (reference sequence). V shed 2 bases and J 5 bases; nucleotides not matched to a gene: 7. CDR3 region: CAWSSGGEVETQYF. As DNA, the CDR3 is TGTGCCTGGAGTAGCGGGGGAGAGGTGGAGACCCAGTACTTC.

The chain uses TRBV4-1 and TRBJ1-3, with D maybe TRBD1 (5 bases). V was cut by 1 base and J by 4 bases, with 17 bases left in between. The CDR3 length is 17 residues. Germline CDR1 reads MGHRA; CDR2 reads YSYEKL. DNA for the CDR3: TGCGCCAGCAGCCAAGGGGTATCTAGGGGAGGAGGAAACACCATATATTTT. Translated, it gives CASSQGVSRGGGNTIYF.

V is TRBV5-6 and J is TRBJ1-1; possibly TRBD1 for D (5 bases). The V gene lost 2 bases and the J gene lost 4 bases, with 12 bases spanning the gap. The CDR3 covers 14 residues. Germline V gives CDR1 SGHDT, CDR2 YYEEEE. CDR3 loop: CASSLRGWGTEAFF. DNA for the CDR3: TGTGCCAGCAGCTTACGGGGCTGGGGCACTGAAGCTTTCTTT.

This clone was counted a few times. The chain recombines TRBV4-1 with TRBJ2-7; unclear D gene. This CDR3 has 14 residues. Per the germline V gene, CDR1 is MGHRA and CDR2 is YSYEKL. V was cut by 1 base and J by 1 base, with 8 bases left in between. This CDR3 is CASSQVKASYEQYF. CDR3 nucleotide sequence: TGCGCCAGCAGCCAAGTTAAAGCGTCCTACGAGCAGTACTTC.

A single count supports this clone. The V and J genes are TRBV5-1 and TRBJ2-7; D call uncertain. Trimming took off 4 bases at V and 3 bases at J, with 14 bases between the two ends. CDR1 SGHRS and CDR2 YFSETQ come from the germline V gene. The CDR3 totals 14 residues. In DNA form, the CDR3 reads TGCGCCAGCAGCCGAGAAGGTCTAGGCTACGAGCAGTACTTC. Translating gives CASSREGLGYEQYF.

The gene calls are TRBV4-3 and TRBJ2-7; 7 positions agree with TRBD2. This CDR3 spans 15 amino acids. V lost 2 bases to trimming and J lost 4 bases; unmatched junction nucleotides: 8. Germline CDR1 LGHNA, CDR2 YSLEER. In DNA, the CDR3 is TGCGCCAGCAGCCAATGGGTCGGGGGAGGGTACGAGCAGTACTTC. Its translation is CASSQWVGGGYEQYF.

The genes are TRBV4-1 and TRBJ1-1; D is perhaps TRBD1 (5 bases). V shed 3 bases and J shed 2 bases, with 22 bases lying between them. This CDR3 has 18 residues. From germline, CDR1 is MGHRA and CDR2 YSYEKL. Written as DNA, the CDR3 is TGCGCCAGCAGCCATTCACGACTCAGGGCCTGGAGAAACACTGAAGCTTTCTTT. This translates into CASSHSRLRAWRNTEAFF.